The sequence of this T cell receptor beta chain was determined in a study of blood T cell repertoires in COVID-19. Study information: Samples of COVID-19 (acute and convalescent) were obtained from the United States, Italy and Spain. T cells, B-cell-depleted T cells, or PBMCs supplied cDNA or gDNA.

TCRdb's table, derived via immunoSEQ multiplex PCR, lists solely in-frame clones and lacks some. The sample records roughly 16,000 clones, about 86% being singletons. CDR3 length: 16 residues. CDR1 and CDR2 from the germline V gene are MNHEY and SMNVEV (reference sequence). Trimming took 2 bases from V and 1 from J; bases not matched to a gene: 4. Sequences were obtained from peripheral blood. This rearrangement joins TRBV27 to TRBJ2-3; 9 bases agree with TRBD2. The source of this sequence is a human donor in a cohort sampled during active COVID-19. The CDR3 is CASSLIPSGGTDTQYF. The CDR3, as DNA: TGTGCCAGCAGTTTAATTCCTAGCGGGGGCACAGATACGCAGTATTTT.